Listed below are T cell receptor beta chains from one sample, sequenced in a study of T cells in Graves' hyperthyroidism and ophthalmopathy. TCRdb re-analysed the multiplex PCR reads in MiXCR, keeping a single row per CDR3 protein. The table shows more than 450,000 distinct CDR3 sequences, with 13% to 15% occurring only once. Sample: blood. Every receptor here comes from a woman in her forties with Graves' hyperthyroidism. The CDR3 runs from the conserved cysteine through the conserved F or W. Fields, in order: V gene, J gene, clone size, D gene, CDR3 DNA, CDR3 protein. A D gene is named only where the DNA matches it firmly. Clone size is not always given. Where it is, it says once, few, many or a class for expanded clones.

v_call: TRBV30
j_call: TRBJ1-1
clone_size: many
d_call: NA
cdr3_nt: TGTGCCTGGAGTGGACTGGGAGGGAACACTGAAGCTTTCTTT
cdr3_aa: CAWSGLGGNTEAFF

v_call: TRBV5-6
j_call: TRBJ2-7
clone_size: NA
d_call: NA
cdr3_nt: TGTGCCAGCAGCTTGGAAGGACAGAATTTCTACGAGCAGTACTTC
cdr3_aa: CASSLEGQNFYEQYF

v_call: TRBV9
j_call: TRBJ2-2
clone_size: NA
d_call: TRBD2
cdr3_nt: TGTGCCAGCAGCCCCTCCCAAGCGGGAGATGCAGGGGAGCTGTTTTTT
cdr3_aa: CASSPSQAGDAGELFF

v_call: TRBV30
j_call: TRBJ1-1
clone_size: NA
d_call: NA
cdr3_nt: TGTGCCTGGAGTGAGGGGCATGGCACTGAAGCTTTCTTT
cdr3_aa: CAWSEGHGTEAFF

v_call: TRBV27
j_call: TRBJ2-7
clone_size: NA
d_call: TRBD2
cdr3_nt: TGTGCCAGCAGTTTCCTCGGGACTAGCGGGACCTCCTACGAGCAGTACTTC
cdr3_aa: CASSFLGTSGTSYEQYF

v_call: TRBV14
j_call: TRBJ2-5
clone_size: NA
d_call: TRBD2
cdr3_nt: TGTGCCAGCAGCCAGGGGGGGGGACGGACTTACTTC
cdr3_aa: CASSQGGGRTYF

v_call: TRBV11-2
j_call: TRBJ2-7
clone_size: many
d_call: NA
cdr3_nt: TGTGCCAGCAGCTCCCTGCTAAACTACGAGCAGTACTTC
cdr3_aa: CASSSLLNYEQYF

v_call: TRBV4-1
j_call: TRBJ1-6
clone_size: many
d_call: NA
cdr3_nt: TGCGCCAGCAGCCAAGAACTCAGAGCACCCCTCCACTTT
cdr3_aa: CASSQELRAPLHF

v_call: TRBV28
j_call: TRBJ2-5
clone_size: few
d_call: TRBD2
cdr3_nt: TGTGCCAGCAGTCCTCACTCACTAGCGGGAGAGGGCGAGACCCAGTACTTC
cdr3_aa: CASSPHSLAGEGETQYF

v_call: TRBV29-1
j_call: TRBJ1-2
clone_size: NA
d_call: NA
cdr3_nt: TGCAGCGTTGAAGAATTCACGGTTGGCTACACCTTC
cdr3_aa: CSVEEFTVGYTF

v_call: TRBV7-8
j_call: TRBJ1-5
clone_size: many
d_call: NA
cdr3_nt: TGTGCCAGCAGCTTAGGGGACTTTTATAGCAATCAGCCCCAGCATTTT
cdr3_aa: CASSLGDFYSNQPQHF

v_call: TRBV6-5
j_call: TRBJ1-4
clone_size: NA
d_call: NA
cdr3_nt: TGTGCCAGCAGTTACTCGACCGGGGGAACAAATGAAAAACTGTTTTTT
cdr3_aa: CASSYSTGGTNEKLFF

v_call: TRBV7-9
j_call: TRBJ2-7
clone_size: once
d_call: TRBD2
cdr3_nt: TGTGCCAGCAGTGAACCCCCCCCGTCGGCGGGAGGGCCGAACGAGCAGTACTTC
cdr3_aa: CASSEPPPSAGGPNEQYF

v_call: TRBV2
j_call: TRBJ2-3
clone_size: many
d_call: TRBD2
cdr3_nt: TGTGCCAGCAGGCTGACTAGCGGGAGCGCAGATACGCAGTATTTT
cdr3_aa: CASRLTSGSADTQYF

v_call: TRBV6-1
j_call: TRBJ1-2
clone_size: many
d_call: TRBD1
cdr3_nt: TGTGCCAGCAGTCCTCGGGACAGGGCAAGCGGCTACACCTTC
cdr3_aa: CASSPRDRASGYTF

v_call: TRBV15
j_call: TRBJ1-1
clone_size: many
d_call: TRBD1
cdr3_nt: TGTGCCACCAGCATTAACCGGGACAGGGCTTCAGCTTTCTTT
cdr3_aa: CATSINRDRASAFF

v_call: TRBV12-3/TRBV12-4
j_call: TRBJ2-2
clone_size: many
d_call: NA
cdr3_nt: TGTGCCAGCAGTTTCTGGCGGGAAGGCGGGGAGCTGTTTTTT
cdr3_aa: CASSFWREGGELFF

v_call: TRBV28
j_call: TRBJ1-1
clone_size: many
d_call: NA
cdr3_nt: TGTGCCAGCAGTTTAGGGAGGCCTTACTCCAAGATGAACACTGAAGCTTTCTTT
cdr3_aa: CASSLGRPYSKMNTEAFF

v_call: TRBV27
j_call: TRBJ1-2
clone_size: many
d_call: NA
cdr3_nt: TGTGCCAGCAGTTTAGTACCACAGGCCAACTATGGCTACACCTTC
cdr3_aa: CASSLVPQANYGYTF

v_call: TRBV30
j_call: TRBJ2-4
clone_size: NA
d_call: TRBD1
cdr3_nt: TGTGCCTGGAGTGTACAGACAGGGAAAAACATTCAGTACTTC
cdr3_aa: CAWSVQTGKNIQYF

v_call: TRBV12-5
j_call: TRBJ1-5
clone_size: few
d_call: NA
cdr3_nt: TGTGCTAGTGGTATACAGGGCGTGGAGCCCCAGCATTTT
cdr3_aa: CASGIQGVEPQHF

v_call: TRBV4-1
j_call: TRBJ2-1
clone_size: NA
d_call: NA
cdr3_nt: TGCGCCAGCAGCTCCATCGGGGTGAATGAGCAGTTCTTC
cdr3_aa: CASSSIGVNEQFF

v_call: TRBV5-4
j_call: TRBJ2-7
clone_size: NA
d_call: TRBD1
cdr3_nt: TGTGCCAGCAGCAGGACGGGACAGCCCTACGAGCAGTACTTC
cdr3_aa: CASSRTGQPYEQYF

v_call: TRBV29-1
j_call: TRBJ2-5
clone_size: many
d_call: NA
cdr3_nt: TGCAGCGTTGAACGGGGGGAGACCCAGTACTTC
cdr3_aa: CSVERGETQYF

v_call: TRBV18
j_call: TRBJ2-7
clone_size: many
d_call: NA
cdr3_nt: TGTGCCAGCTCCGGAGCGTCGCGGGGACCCTCCTACGAGCAGTACTTC
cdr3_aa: CASSGASRGPSYEQYF

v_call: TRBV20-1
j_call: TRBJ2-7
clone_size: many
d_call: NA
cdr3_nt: TGCAGTGCTCCAGCCCCCTCCTACGAGCAGTACTTC
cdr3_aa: CSAPAPSYEQYF

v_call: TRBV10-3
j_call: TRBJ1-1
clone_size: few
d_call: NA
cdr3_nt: TGTGCCATCACCATGGGGGGGAACACTGAAGCTTTCTTT
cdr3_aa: CAITMGGNTEAFF

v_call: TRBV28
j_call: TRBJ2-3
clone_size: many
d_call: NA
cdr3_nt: TGTGCCAGCAGTTTTGTAAGCACAGATACGCAGTATTTT
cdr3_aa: CASSFVSTDTQYF

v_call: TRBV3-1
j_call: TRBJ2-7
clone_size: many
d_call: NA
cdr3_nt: TGTGCCAGCAGCCAAGATTCAGGGGCACAGCGGGATCCGTACTTC
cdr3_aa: CASSQDSGAQRDPYF

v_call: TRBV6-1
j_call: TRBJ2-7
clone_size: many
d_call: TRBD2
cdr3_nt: TGTGCCAGCACCCCGTTCCGGACTAGCGGGAGTTACGAGCAGTACTTC
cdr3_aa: CASTPFRTSGSYEQYF

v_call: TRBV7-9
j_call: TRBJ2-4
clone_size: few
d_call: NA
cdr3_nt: TGTGCCAGCAGCTTAGGGTCTGTGGGGGGAGCCAAAAACATTCAGTACTTC
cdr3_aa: CASSLGSVGGAKNIQYF

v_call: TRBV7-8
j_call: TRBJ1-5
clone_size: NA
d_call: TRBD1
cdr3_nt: TGTGCCAGCAGCTTAGGGGCAGGGGGTGGGTCTCAGCCCCAGCATTTT
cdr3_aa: CASSLGAGGGSQPQHF

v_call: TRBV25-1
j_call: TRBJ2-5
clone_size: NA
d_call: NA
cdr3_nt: TGTGCCAGCAGTGAATACTCCCCATCGTATCAAGAGACCCAGTACTTC
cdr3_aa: CASSEYSPSYQETQYF

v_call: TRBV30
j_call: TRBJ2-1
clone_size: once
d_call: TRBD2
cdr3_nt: TGTGCCTGGAGTGGACTAGCGGGAACCTACAATGAGCAGTTCTTC
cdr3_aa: CAWSGLAGTYNEQFF

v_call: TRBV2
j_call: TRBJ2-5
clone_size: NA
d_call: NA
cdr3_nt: TGTGCCAGCAGTGAAACGCGGGGGACCCAGTACTTC
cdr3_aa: CASSETRGTQYF

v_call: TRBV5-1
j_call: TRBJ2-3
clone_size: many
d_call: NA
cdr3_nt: TGTGCCAGCAGCTCCAGCACAGATACGCAGTATTTT
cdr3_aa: CASSSSTDTQYF

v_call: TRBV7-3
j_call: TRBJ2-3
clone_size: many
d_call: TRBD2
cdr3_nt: TGTGCCAGCAGCTTAGGGACTAGCGGGAGTATTGGAGATACGCAGTATTTT
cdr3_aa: CASSLGTSGSIGDTQYF

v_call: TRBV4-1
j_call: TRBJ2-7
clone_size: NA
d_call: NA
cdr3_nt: TGCGCCAGCAGCCCCCAAGTTGCGATGGGGGACGAGCAGTACTTC
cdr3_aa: CASSPQVAMGDEQYF

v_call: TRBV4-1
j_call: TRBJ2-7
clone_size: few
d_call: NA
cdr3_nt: TGCGCCAGCAGCCAAGATGGTGGGGTTGAGCAGTACTTC
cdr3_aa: CASSQDGGVEQYF

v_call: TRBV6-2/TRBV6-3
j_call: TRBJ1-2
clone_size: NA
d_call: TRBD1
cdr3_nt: TGTGCCAGCAGTTTGGGGACAGCCGGGGTCTATGGCTACACCTTC
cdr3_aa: CASSLGTAGVYGYTF

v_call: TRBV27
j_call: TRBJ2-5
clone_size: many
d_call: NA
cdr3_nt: TGTGCCAGCAGCCCAGGCAGGAACCAAGAGACCCAGTACTTC
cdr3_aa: CASSPGRNQETQYF

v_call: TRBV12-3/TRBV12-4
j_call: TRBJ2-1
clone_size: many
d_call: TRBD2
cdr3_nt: TGTGCCAGCAGTCAAGCGGGAGGGCCTTCCAATGAGCAGTTCTTC
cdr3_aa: CASSQAGGPSNEQFF

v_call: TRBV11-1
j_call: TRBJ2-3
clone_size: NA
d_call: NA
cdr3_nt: TGTGCCAGCAGCTTCGCTCCTCTAGCTCGAGGTGTCACAGATACGCAGTATTTT
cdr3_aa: CASSFAPLARGVTDTQYF

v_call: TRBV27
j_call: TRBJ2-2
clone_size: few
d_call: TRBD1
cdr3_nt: TGTGCCAGCAGTATAGGGACAGGGGGCCTTCACGGGGAGCTGTTTTTT
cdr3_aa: CASSIGTGGLHGELFF

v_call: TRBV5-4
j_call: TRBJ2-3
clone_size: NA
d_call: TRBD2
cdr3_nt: TGTGCCAGCAGATTGAATAGCGGGAGTGGGACAGATACGCAGTATTTT
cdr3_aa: CASRLNSGSGTDTQYF

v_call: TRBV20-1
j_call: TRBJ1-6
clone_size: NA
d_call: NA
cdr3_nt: TGCAGTGCTAGAGCCCGGATCGGAGATAATTCACCCCTCTACTTT
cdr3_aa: CSARARIGDNSPLYF

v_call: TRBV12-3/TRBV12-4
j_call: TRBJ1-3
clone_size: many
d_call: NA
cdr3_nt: TGTGCCAGCAGTTTAAGGGTCTCTGGAAACACCATATATTTT
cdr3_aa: CASSLRVSGNTIYF

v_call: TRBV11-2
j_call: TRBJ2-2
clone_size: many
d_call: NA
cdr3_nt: TGTGCCAGCAGCTTACTAGCGACCCCCGGGGAGCTGTTTTTT
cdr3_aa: CASSLLATPGELFF

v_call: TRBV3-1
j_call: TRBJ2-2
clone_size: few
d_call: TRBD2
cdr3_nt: TGTGCCAGCAGCCCCAGAGCGGGAGTAGGCACCGGGGAGCTGTTTTTT
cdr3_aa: CASSPRAGVGTGELFF

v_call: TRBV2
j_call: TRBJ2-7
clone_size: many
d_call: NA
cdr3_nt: TGTGCCAGCAGTGAACTGGACGTAGCCTACGAGCAGTACTTC
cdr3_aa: CASSELDVAYEQYF

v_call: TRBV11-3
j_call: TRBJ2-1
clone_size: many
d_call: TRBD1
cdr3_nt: TGTGCCAGCAGCTTAGGGACAGGGGGTCTAAATGAGCAGTTCTTC
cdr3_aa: CASSLGTGGLNEQFF

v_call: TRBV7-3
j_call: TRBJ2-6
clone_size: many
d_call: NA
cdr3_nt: TGTGCCAGCAGCTTAACGGGAGGAGCGGTCTCTGGGGCCAACGTCCTGACTTTC
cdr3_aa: CASSLTGGAVSGANVLTF

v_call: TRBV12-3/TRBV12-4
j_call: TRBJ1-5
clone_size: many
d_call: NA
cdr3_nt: TGTGCCAGCAGTTCAATGGGAGGCGTCTACAATCAGCCCCAGCATTTT
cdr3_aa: CASSSMGGVYNQPQHF

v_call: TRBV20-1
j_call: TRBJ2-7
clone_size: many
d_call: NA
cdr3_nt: TGCAGTGCTCATCCCCTAGCGCGGGACGAGCAGTACTTC
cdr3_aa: CSAHPLARDEQYF

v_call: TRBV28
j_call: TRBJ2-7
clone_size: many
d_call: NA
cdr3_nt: TGTGCCAGCAGTTCCCGGGACGGAACCTACGAGCAGTACTTC
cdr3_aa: CASSSRDGTYEQYF

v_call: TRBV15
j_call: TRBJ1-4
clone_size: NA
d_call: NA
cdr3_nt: TGTGCCACCAGCAGAGATCGGGGGGGCGTTAATGAAAAACTGTTTTTT
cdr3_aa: CATSRDRGGVNEKLFF

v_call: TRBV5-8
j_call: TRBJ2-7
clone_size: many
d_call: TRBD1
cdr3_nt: TGTGCCAGCAGCTTGGAGACAGGGCTAGACGAGCAGTACTTC
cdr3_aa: CASSLETGLDEQYF